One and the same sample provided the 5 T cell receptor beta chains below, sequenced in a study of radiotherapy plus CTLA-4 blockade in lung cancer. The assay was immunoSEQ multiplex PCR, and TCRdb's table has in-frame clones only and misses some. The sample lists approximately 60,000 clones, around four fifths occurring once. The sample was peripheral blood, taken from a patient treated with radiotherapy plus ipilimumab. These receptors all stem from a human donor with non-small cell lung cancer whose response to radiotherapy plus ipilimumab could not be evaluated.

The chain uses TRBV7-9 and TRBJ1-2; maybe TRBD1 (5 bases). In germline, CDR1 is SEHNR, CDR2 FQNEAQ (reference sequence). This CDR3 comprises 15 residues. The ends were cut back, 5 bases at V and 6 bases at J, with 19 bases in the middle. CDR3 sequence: CASSARGGGSDGYTF. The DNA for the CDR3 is TGTGCCAGCAGCGCCCGGGGGGGTGGGTCTGATGGCTACACCTTC.

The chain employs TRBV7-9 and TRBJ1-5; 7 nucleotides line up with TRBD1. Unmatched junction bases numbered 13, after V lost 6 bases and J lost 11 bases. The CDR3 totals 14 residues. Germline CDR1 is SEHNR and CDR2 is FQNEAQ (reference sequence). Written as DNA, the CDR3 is TGTGCCAGCAGTTCGACAGGGCCCTTTCAAGCCCAGCATTTT. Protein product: CASSSTGPFQAQHF. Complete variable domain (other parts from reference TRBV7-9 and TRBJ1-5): DTGVSQNPRHKITKRGQNVTFRCDPISEHNRLYWYRQTLGQGPEFLTYFQNEAQLEKSRLLSDRFSAERPKGSFSTLEIQRTEQGDSAMYLCASSSTGPFQAQHFGDGTRLSIL.

CDR3 sequence (DNA): TGTGCCAGCAGTGACCAGGGATCCGGCTACACCTTC. Encoded protein: CASSDQGSGYTF. The chain links TRBV6-4 to TRBJ1-2; TRBD1 is a possible D gene (5 bases). Germline CDR1 MRHNA, CDR2 SNTAGT. V was pared by 2 bases and J by 8 bases, with 9 bases between. The CDR3 sequence is 12 residues long.

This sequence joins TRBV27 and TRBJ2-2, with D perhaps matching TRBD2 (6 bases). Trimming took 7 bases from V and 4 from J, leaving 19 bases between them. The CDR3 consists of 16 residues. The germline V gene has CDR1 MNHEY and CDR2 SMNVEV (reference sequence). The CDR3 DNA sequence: TGTGCCAGCACCCCCGGGGAGGCCCGGACCACCGGGGAGCTGTTTTTT. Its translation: CASTPGEARTTGELFF.

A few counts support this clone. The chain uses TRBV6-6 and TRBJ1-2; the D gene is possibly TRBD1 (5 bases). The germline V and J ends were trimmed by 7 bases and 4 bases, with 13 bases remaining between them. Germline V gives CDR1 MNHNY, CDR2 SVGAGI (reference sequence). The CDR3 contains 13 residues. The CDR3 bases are TGTGCCAGCAATGCGAGGGACTCCTATGGCTACACCTTC. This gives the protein CASNARDSYGYTF.